This record covers a single TCR beta chain. The CDR3 totals 13 residues. CDR1 and CDR2 from the germline V gene are KGHSH and LQKENI. V lost 5 bases, J lost 3 bases, and 8 bases lay in between. The data were taken from a study of cytomegalovirus exposure and HLA in healthy donors. Study-level information: In a previous analysis, 120 million or so unique TCR beta sequences were found from some 180 million T cells.

Primers for the PCR totalled 60 Vbeta and 13 Jbeta. Some clones are missing from TCRdb's copy, which holds only in-frame ones; the method was immunoSEQ multiplex PCR. This sample has about 160,000 clones, with about 88% found just once. This receptor was taken from a young woman in good health and CMV-seronegative. This rearrangement joins TRBV18 to TRBJ1-5, with D unclear. Sequenced: PBMCs. DNA for the CDR3: TGTGCCAGCTCAGGGGAGGTCAATCAGCCCCAGCATTTT. Its translation: CASSGEVNQPQHF.